Detailed here is one T cell receptor (beta chain). The data are from a study of blood T cell repertoires in COVID-19. The CDR3 contains 15 residues. J was trimmed by 7 bases and V by 4 bases; bases with no gene match: 12. The germline V gene encodes CDR1 SGHDT and CDR2 YYEEEE. Original analysis: Using reference gene primer amplification, nucleated cell counts were estimated. TCRdb's table, derived via immunoSEQ multiplex PCR, lists solely in-frame clones and lacks some. D and trimming come from the DNA, and the V and J calls and clone size come from that table. In the table there are 90,000 to 100,000 clones, approximately 87% of which are singletons.

The origin of this receptor is a human donor in a cohort sampled during active COVID-19. Specimen: peripheral blood. This sequence joins TRBV5-6 and TRBJ1-1; the match to TRBD1 covers 8 bases. The chain's CDR3 is CASSGDRGQVIEAFF. The CDR3 DNA sequence: TGTGCCAGCAGCGGCGACAGGGGCCAGGTGATTGAAGCTTTCTTT.